This T cell receptor beta chain comes out of a study of cytomegalovirus exposure and HLA in healthy donors. Germline V gives CDR1 MDHEN, CDR2 SYDVKM. V was pared by 6 bases and J by 8 bases, with 19 bases between. This CDR3 comprises 14 residues. The PCR made use of 60 Vbeta and 13 Jbeta primers. Profiled with immunoSEQ multiplex PCR; TCRdb holds only in-frame clones, not every one. The table lists roughly 120,000 clones, approximately 70% of them singletons, with approximately 4.8% in the top ten. J is TRBJ1-2 and V is TRBV28; possibly TRBD1 for D (5 bases). The source material was PBMCs. The source of this sequence is a man in his 60s in good health and CMV-seropositive. The CDR3 coding sequence is TGTGCCAGCAGGGGGGAGGGTAGGGGTGAAGGCTACACCTTC. Translating it yields CASRGEGRGEGYTF.